A selection of T cell receptor beta chains follows, all from one sample in a study of patients and donors after allogeneic stem cell transplantation. Each CDR3 protein is one row after TCRdb ran MiXCR on the RT-PCR reads. The table has 8,000 to 10,000 distinct CDR3 sequences, approximately 6.3% seen once. The sequenced material came from blood, either unsorted or a sorted T cell fraction (not recorded which). Receptors were obtained from a human donor who was either an allogeneic HSCT recipient or a stem cell or donor lymphocyte infusion donor (not recorded which). It is not recorded whose cells these are; they may come from a transplant donor. The CDR3 runs from the conserved cysteine through the conserved F or W. D genes are given only for firm matches. Clone size is stated in some rows and not others, as once, few, many or a class when expanded.

many | 13 | NA | TRBJ2-7 | TRBV12-3/TRBV12-4 | TGTGCCAGCAGTTCGGGGACCACCTACGAGCAGTACTTC | CASSSGTTYEQYF
few | 14 | TRBD2 | TRBJ2-1 | TRBV20-1 | TGCAGTGCTAGTATGGCGGGAGCCAACAATGAGCAGTTCTTC | CSASMAGANNEQFF
many | 19 | NA | TRBJ1-5 | TRBV2 | TGTGCCAGCAGGGGTGGTTGGGACACCTCGTTATATAGCAATCAGCCCCAGCATTTT | CASRGGWDTSLYSNQPQHF
many | 13 | NA | TRBJ1-4 | TRBV29-1 | TGCAGCGTTGGGACGGCCTATAATGAAAAACTGTTTTTT | CSVGTAYNEKLFF
large | 12 | NA | TRBJ1-6 | TRBV12-3/TRBV12-4 | TGTGCCAGCAGCCAGAGGGATTCACCCCTCCACTTT | CASSQRDSPLHF
NA | 15 | NA | TRBJ2-5 | TRBV6-5 | TGTGCCAGCTCATCTGCAGGGACGGGGGAAGAGACCCAGTACTTC | CASSSAGTGEETQYF
few | 13 | NA | TRBJ2-1 | TRBV6-4 | TGTGCCAGCAGCCCCGAGGCGTACAATGAGCAGTTCTTC | CASSPEAYNEQFF
many | 16 | TRBD2 | TRBJ2-5 | TRBV7-9 | TGTGCCAGCAGCCGCGGACTAGCGGGGTCAAGAGTGACCCAGTACTTC | CASSRGLAGSRVTQYF
few | 14 | TRBD1 | TRBJ2-2 | TRBV20-1 | TGCAGTGCTAGAGAGGGGACAGGAGGCGGGGAGCTGTTTTTT | CSAREGTGGGELFF
many | 12 | NA | TRBJ1-1 | TRBV19 | TGTGCCAGTAGATATTCAGACACTGAAGCTTTCTTT | CASRYSDTEAFF
medium-sized | 13 | NA | TRBJ2-5 | TRBV27 | TGTGCCAGCAGTAAGGATCCACGGCAGACCCAGTACTTC | CASSKDPRQTQYF
NA | 12 | NA | TRBJ2-7 | TRBV6-6 | TGTGCCAGCAACGGACAGTCCTACGAGCAGTACTTC | CASNGQSYEQYF
NA | 13 | TRBD1 | TRBJ1-6 | TRBV18 | TGTGCCAGCTCTCGGGACAGCGATTCACCCCTCCACTTT | CASSRDSDSPLHF
large | 14 | TRBD1 | TRBJ1-5 | TRBV16 | TGTGCCAGCAGCCGGACAGGGATGGGTCAGCCCCAGCATTTT | CASSRTGMGQPQHF
once | 14 | NA | TRBJ2-5 | TRBV7-2 | TGTGCCAGCAGCTCGGGACGGCTCCAAGAGACCCAGTACTTC | CASSSGRLQETQYF
few | 15 | NA | TRBJ2-5 | TRBV29-1 | TGCAGCGTTGAACCCTCCTCGGGGGCTCCATGGACCCAGTACTTC | CSVEPSSGAPWTQYF
many | 14 | NA | TRBJ1-4 | TRBV20-1 | TGCAGTGCAAGGCGCGGTGGGGGATTCGAAAAACTGTTTTTT | CSARRGGGFEKLFF
many | 14 | TRBD2 | TRBJ2-7 | TRBV7-2 | TGTGCCAGCAGCTTAGTTAGCGGGCCCTACGAGCAGTACTTC | CASSLVSGPYEQYF
few | 16 | TRBD2 | TRBJ2-7 | TRBV9 | TGTGCCAGCAGCGTTAGCGGGAGGGCCAATGTTAACGAGCAGTACTTC | CASSVSGRANVNEQYF
NA | 16 | TRBD1 | TRBJ2-1 | TRBV6-4 | TGTGCCAGCAGTGAGTTCGGGACAGGGGGCGTATATGAGCAGTTCTTC | CASSEFGTGGVYEQFF